These T cell receptor beta chains were read from a single sample in a study of T-cell reconstitution after alpha-beta-depleted transplantation in children. TCRdb redid the calling of the PCR reads with MiXCR, one entry per CDR3 protein. The sample lists about 830,000 distinct CDR3 sequences; roughly 15% were seen once. This specimen was PBMCs, mostly from graft donor cells, taken 360 days after TCRalphabeta/CD19-depleted stem cell transplant. The receptors come from a male patient younger than 18 who had a stem cell transplant for acute lymphoblastic leukemia, so the T cells may come from the graft donor. CDR3s include the opening cysteine and the closing phenylalanine or tryptophan. The D gene is left open where the match is weak. Size is stated for part of the rows, as once, few or many counts, or as a class when the clone is expanded.

TRBV4-1	TRBD1	TRBJ2-1	few	TGCGCCAGCGGTGGACAGGGGCGGACCAATGAGCAGTTCTTC	CASGGQGRTNEQFF
TRBV20-1	.	TRBJ1-1	few	TGCAGTGCTAGACCGGACAGTGTGTCATCGCACACTGAAGCTTTCTTT	CSARPDSVSSHTEAFF
TRBV7-9	TRBD2	TRBJ2-7	few	TGTGCCAGCAGCTACAAGGGACTAGCGGGTGACTACGAGCAGTACTTC	CASSYKGLAGDYEQYF
TRBV10-3	.	TRBJ2-3	few	TGTGCCATCAGTGAGCCAGGGCTCGGGCAGTATTTT	CAISEPGLGQYF
TRBV20-1	TRBD1	TRBJ2-7	.	TGCAGTGCCCCCCTCTACAGGGGGACGGGCGAGCAGTACTTC	CSAPLYRGTGEQYF
TRBV5-5	.	TRBJ2-5	.	TGTGCCAGCAGCTTATGGACTTACCAAGAGACCCAGTACTTC	CASSLWTYQETQYF
TRBV12-3/TRBV12-4	TRBD1	TRBJ1-1	.	TGTGCCAGCAGCCGGACAGGACCGCTCACTGAAGCTTTCTTT	CASSRTGPLTEAFF
TRBV18	.	TRBJ1-1	.	TGTGCCAGCTCACCATTCGAAGGGACTGCCACTGAAGCTTTCTTT	CASSPFEGTATEAFF
TRBV11-2	TRBD1	TRBJ2-1	few	TGTGCCAGCAGCCCACGGACAGGGGCGTTCAATGAGCAGTTCTTC	CASSPRTGAFNEQFF
TRBV10-3	TRBD1	TRBJ1-5	few	TGTGCCACCGCAATGTTACAGGGGGGCGATCAGCCCCAGCATTTT	CATAMLQGGDQPQHF
TRBV20-1	TRBD2	TRBJ2-7	few	TGCAGTGCTGACACCGGGACTAGCTTGAGAGAGCAGTACTTC	CSADTGTSLREQYF
TRBV20-1	.	TRBJ2-7	.	TGCAGTGCTCAGGACATATTATACGAGCAGTACTTC	CSAQDILYEQYF
TRBV7-3	.	TRBJ1-5	.	TGTGCCAGCAGCTTGTCTGGCAGGGGAAATCAGCCCCAGCATTTT	CASSLSGRGNQPQHF
TRBV18	TRBD2	TRBJ2-5	few	TGTGCCAGCTCACCAGCCGGGACTAGCGGGCAAGAGACCCAGTACTTC	CASSPAGTSGQETQYF
TRBV29-1	TRBD2	TRBJ2-2	few	TGCAGCGTTGAGGGGGGGGAGACAGTAATGAACACCGGGGAGCTGTTTTTT	CSVEGGETVMNTGELFF
TRBV2	TRBD2	TRBJ2-1	many	TGTGCCAGCAGTTCACGGACTAGCGGACACAATGAGCAGTTCTTC	CASSSRTSGHNEQFF
TRBV5-6	.	TRBJ2-4	few	TGTGCCAGCAGTAGGAGTTTCGGGGACATTCAGTACTTC	CASSRSFGDIQYF
TRBV29-1	.	TRBJ2-2	many	TGCAGCGTTGGTGACACCGGGGAGCTGTTTTTT	CSVGDTGELFF
TRBV7-2	.	TRBJ2-3	few	TGTGCCAGCAGCCGCGGACAGAGCACATATACGCAGTATTTT	CASSRGQSTYTQYF
TRBV25-1	.	TRBJ2-7	.	TGTGCCAGCAGCGAGAGTAGTGGCCGCTTGGGCGAGCAGTACTTC	CASSESSGRLGEQYF
TRBV29-1	.	TRBJ2-7	.	TGCAGCGTTGGGACCCGAACCTCCTACGAGCAGTACTTC	CSVGTRTSYEQYF
TRBV9	.	TRBJ2-2	few	TGTGCCAGCAGCGTAGAGGCCGGCTTTGCTGGGACCACCGGGGAGCTGTTTTTT	CASSVEAGFAGTTGELFF
TRBV20-1	.	TRBJ2-3	.	TGCAGTGCTAGAGCCAGCTTCACAGATACGCAGTATTTT	CSARASFTDTQYF
TRBV7-3	.	TRBJ2-3	many	TGTGCCAGCAGCTCTACCTTGACTGTGGGGGCAGATACGCAGTATTTT	CASSSTLTVGADTQYF
TRBV12-3/TRBV12-4	.	TRBJ2-5	.	TGTGCCAGCAGTTTTAACCCCCTATTGCGCTACCAAGAGACCCAGTACTTC	CASSFNPLLRYQETQYF
TRBV7-9	.	TRBJ2-1	once	TGTGCCAGCAGCTTAGTTCGGGGGCGGAACAATGAGCAGTTCTTC	CASSLVRGRNNEQFF
TRBV7-2	.	TRBJ1-5	few	TGTGCCAGCAGCTTAGCGCGGGGGCTGGTGAGCAATCAGCCCCAGCATTTT	CASSLARGLVSNQPQHF
TRBV7-9	.	TRBJ2-7	.	TGTGCCAGCAGCCCAACCCTGGATTTGGCCTACGAGCAGTACTTC	CASSPTLDLAYEQYF
TRBV2	.	TRBJ2-1	few	TGTGCCAGCAGTGAAGGCACTCTGAGTCTGGTAGGCAATGAGCAGTTCTTC	CASSEGTLSLVGNEQFF
TRBV7-9	TRBD2	TRBJ2-5	.	TGTGCCAGCAGCTGGCGCAGCGGGGCCAGGGAGACCCAGTACTTC	CASSWRSGARETQYF
TRBV12-5	TRBD2	TRBJ2-2	once	TGTGCTAGTGGTTTGGGGCTCGGGGGGACGAACACCGGGGAGCTGTTTTTT	CASGLGLGGTNTGELFF
TRBV12-3/TRBV12-4	TRBD1	TRBJ1-4	.	TGTGCCTCCCGGACAGGGGCTCATGAAAAACTGTTTTTT	CASRTGAHEKLFF
TRBV7-8	TRBD2	TRBJ2-7	many	TGTGCCAGCAAGCGGGATACCTACGAGCAGTACTTC	CASKRDTYEQYF
TRBV20-1	.	TRBJ1-1	.	TGCAGTGCTAGGGTCCGCACAGACCTCCCATGGACTGAAGCTTTCTTT	CSARVRTDLPWTEAFF
TRBV5-1	TRBD1	TRBJ2-1	.	TGCGCCAGCAGCTTGGGGACAGGGGTGTACGAGCAGTTCTTC	CASSLGTGVYEQFF
TRBV24-1	.	TRBJ2-7	.	TGTGCCACCACTGCTAGCTACTACGAGCAGTACTTC	CATTASYYEQYF
TRBV10-3	.	TRBJ2-7	.	TGTGCCACACAGGGTTTCTACGAGCAGTACTTC	CATQGFYEQYF
TRBV5-1	TRBD1	TRBJ2-7	.	TGCGCCAGCAGGACAGGGGAATTCCTGAGCTCCTACGAGCAGTACTTC	CASRTGEFLSSYEQYF
TRBV11-1	TRBD2	TRBJ2-7	many	TGTGCCAGCAGCCCTCAATCCGGAGCGGGAGGGGATTATTCCTACGAGCAGTACTTC	CASSPQSGAGGDYSYEQYF
TRBV12-3/TRBV12-4	TRBD2	TRBJ2-3	.	TGTGCCAGCAGTCCCAGCGGGAGGGCTAGCACAGATACGCAGTATTTT	CASSPSGRASTDTQYF
TRBV4-1	.	TRBJ2-2	few	TGCGCCAGCAGCGGAGAGACGGGTCTACTCGTGAACACCGGGGAGCTGTTTTTT	CASSGETGLLVNTGELFF
TRBV14	TRBD2	TRBJ2-1	.	TGTGCCAGCAGCCAAGATTGGGGACTCCATAGACCCGGGACTAGCGCGAATGAGCAGTTCTTC	CASSQDWGLHRPGTSANEQFF
TRBV27	.	TRBJ2-2	.	TGTGCCAGCAGTTTACAAGGCCTCCCCACCGGGGAGCTGTTTTTT	CASSLQGLPTGELFF
TRBV28	.	TRBJ2-3	.	TGTGCCAGCGCCCTAAGGCAGAGCACAGATACGCAGTATTTT	CASALRQSTDTQYF
TRBV13	.	TRBJ2-7	few	TGTGCCAGCAGCTTAGGAGGGGGATGGGGGAGGGACGTCGGCGAGCAGTACTTC	CASSLGGGWGRDVGEQYF
TRBV18	.	TRBJ1-2	few	TGTGCCAGCTCCGAGACAGGCCGGGAGGGCTACACCTTC	CASSETGREGYTF
TRBV10-3	TRBD1	TRBJ2-1	few	TGTGCCATCCGAGGGGGCGTGAAACTCTCCTACAATGAGCAGTTCTTC	CAIRGGVKLSYNEQFF
TRBV11-2	TRBD1	TRBJ2-5	.	TGTGCCAGCAGCGTCCGGGACAGGGTCCTGTGGGAAGAGACCCAGTACTTC	CASSVRDRVLWEETQYF
TRBV27	TRBD1	TRBJ2-7	few	TGTGCCAGCAGTTCCCTCTTCCGGGACAGGGTTGTCGGGGAGCAGTACTTC	CASSSLFRDRVVGEQYF
TRBV20-1	.	TRBJ2-7	.	TGCAGTGCCACGGGGGCGGGAGCCCTCGTTGAGCAGTACTTC	CSATGAGALVEQYF
TRBV4-1	TRBD2	TRBJ2-7	.	TGCGCCAGCAGCCTTGCCGGGACTAGCGACTACGAGCAGTACTTC	CASSLAGTSDYEQYF
TRBV29-1	TRBD2	TRBJ2-5	.	TGCAGCGTCAGCGGGAGGGCCCGGGAGACCCAGTACTTC	CSVSGRARETQYF
TRBV20-1	TRBD2	TRBJ2-7	few	TGCAGTGCTAGAGGTTCAAGCCTAGCGGGAGGCTACGAGCAGTACTTC	CSARGSSLAGGYEQYF
TRBV23-1	.	TRBJ2-1	.	TGCGCCAGCACTCATGGGGTTTTCGATGAGCAGTTCTTC	CASTHGVFDEQFF
TRBV3-1	TRBD1	TRBJ1-5	few	TGTGCCAGCAGCCAAGATAACAGGGGGCTTAGGCAGCCCCAGCATTTT	CASSQDNRGLRQPQHF